The 4 T cell receptor beta chains listed next were all sequenced from one sample in a study of T-cell reconstitution after alpha-beta-depleted transplantation in children. Unique molecular identifiers were used to barcode this TCRbeta library. TCRdb passed the PCR reads through MiXCR, listing each CDR3 protein once. Among roughly 220,000 distinct CDR3 sequences listed, about 8.8% were seen once. The source was PBMCs from the stem cell graft donor, collected from the stem cell graft. Receptors were obtained from a human donor who donated a stem cell graft to a child with SCID.

This clonotype was counted ten times or more. V is TRBV20-1 and J is TRBJ1-2, with D uncertain. This CDR3 is 13 amino acids long. The germline V gene has CDR1 DFQATT and CDR2 SNEGSKA (reference sequence). V lost 0 bases to trimming and J lost 4 bases, with 9 bases between them. CDR3 region: CSARDAVLYGYTF. CDR3 bases: TGCAGTGCTAGAGATGCAGTTCTCTATGGCTACACCTTC.

This clonotype came up many times. The chain carries TRBV4-2 and TRBJ2-7; D remains ambiguous. Germline loops: CDR1 LGHNA, CDR2 YNFKEQ. Deletions cut 5 bases from V and 7 bases from J, with 18 bases between. The CDR3 runs to 14 residues. Here the CDR3 reads CASSWSGSTGEQYF. DNA of the CDR3: TGTGCCAGCAGCTGGTCTGGATCTACCGGAGAGCAGTACTTC.

There are many counts of this clonotype. The V gene is TRBV5-1, the J gene TRBJ2-3; tentatively, D is TRBD2 (7 bases). The CDR3 has 17 residues. The germline gives CDR1 SGHRS, CDR2 YFSETQ. Between the trimmed V and J ends, which lost 0 bases and 3 bases, there was a span of 17 bases. The CDR3 loop is CASSLASDSGNTDTQYF. Written as DNA, the CDR3 is TGCGCCAGCAGCTTGGCCTCGGACAGCGGGAATACAGATACGCAGTATTTT.

This clonotype has ten or more counts. The gene calls are TRBV7-9 and TRBJ2-1; unclear D gene. Germline CDR1 reads SEHNR; CDR2 reads FQNEAQ (reference sequence). The CDR3 has 15 residues. Deletions cut 1 base from V and 8 bases from J, with 15 bases between. The CDR3 bases are TGTGCCAGCAGCTTAGACGGTTCCAGGAATGATGAGCAGTTCTTC. As protein: CASSLDGSRNDEQFF. Full variable domain (missing parts from reference TRBV7-9 and TRBJ2-1): DTGVSQNPRHKITKRGQNVTFRCDPISEHNRLYWYRQTLGQGPEFLTYFQNEAQLEKSRLLSDRFSAERPKGSFSTLEIQRTEQGDSAMYLCASSLDGSRNDEQFFGPGTRLTVL.